Given below is one T cell receptor (beta chain) in context. Antigen specificity is unknown. The sample is drawn from a study of blood T cells in healthy people across ages. Findings of the study overall: Expanded clonotype shifts may have been confounded, as the donors had an unknown CMV status. Leaving the PBMCs unsorted stopped any conclusive comparison of naive versus antigen-experienced cells.

The CDR3 length is 13 residues. V shed 7 bases, J shed 3 bases, and the junction held 5 bases outside the gene matches. The germline CDR1 and CDR2 sequences are SGHTA and FQGNSA. Combining a sample-barcoded 5' primer with a J-beta primer mix, a second PCR ran for roughly 7 to 11 cycles. Each of the samples gave a minimum of 2.5 million paired-end reads that contained CDR3. TCRdb re-derived calls from the 5' RACE reads in MiXCR, one entry per CDR3 protein. The sample holds hundreds of thousands of distinct CDR3 sequences; 45% to 50% are singletons and the top ten take about 32%. The specimen sequenced was blood. This receptor was obtained from a woman aged 55 to 70 in good health. V usage is TRBV7-2 and J usage is TRBJ2-7, with TRBD2 identical over 8 bases. The CDR3 DNA is TGTGCCAGCACCCGGGGGGGGTACTACGAGCAGTACTTC. This codes for CASTRGGYYEQYF.